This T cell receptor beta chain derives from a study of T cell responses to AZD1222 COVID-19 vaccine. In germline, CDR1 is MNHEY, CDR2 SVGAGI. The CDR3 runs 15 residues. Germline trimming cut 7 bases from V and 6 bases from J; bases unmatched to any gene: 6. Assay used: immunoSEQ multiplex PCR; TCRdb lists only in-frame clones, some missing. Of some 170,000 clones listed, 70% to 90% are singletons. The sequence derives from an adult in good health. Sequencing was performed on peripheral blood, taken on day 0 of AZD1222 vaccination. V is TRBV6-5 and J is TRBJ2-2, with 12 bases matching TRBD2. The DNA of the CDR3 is TGTGCCAGCACTTGGACTAGCGGGGTTCCCGGGGAGCTGTTTTTT. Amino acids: CASTWTSGVPGELFF.